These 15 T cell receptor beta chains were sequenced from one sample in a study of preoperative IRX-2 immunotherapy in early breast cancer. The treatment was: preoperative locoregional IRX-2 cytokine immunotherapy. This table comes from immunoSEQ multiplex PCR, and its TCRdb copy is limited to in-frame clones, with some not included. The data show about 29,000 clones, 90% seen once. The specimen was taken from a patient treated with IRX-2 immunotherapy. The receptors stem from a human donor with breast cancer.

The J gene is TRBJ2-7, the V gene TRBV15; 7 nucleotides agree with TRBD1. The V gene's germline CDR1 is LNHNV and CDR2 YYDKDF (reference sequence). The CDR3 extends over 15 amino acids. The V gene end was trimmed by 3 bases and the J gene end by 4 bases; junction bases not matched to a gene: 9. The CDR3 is CATSRDPGQKYEQYF. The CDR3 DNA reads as TGTGCCACCAGCAGGGATCCGGGACAGAAATACGAGCAGTACTTC.

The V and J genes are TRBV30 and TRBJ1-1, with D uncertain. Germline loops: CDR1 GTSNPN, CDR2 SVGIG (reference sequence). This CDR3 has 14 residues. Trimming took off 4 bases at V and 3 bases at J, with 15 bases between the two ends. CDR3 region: CAWKSSPGDTEAFF. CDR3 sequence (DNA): TGTGCCTGGAAGAGCTCCCCCGGGGACACTGAAGCTTTCTTT.

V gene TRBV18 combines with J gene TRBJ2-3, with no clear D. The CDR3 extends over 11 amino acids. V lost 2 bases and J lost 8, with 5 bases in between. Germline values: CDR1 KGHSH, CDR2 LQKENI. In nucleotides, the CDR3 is TGTGCCAGCTCACCAACATCTACGCAGTATTTT. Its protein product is CASSPTSTQYF. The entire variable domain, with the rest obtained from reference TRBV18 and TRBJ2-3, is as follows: NAGVMQNPRHLVRRRGQEARLRCSPMKGHSHVYWYRQLPEEGLKFMVYLQKENIIDESGMPKERFSAEFPKEGPSILRIQQVVRGDSAAYFCASSPTSTQYFGPGTRLTVL.

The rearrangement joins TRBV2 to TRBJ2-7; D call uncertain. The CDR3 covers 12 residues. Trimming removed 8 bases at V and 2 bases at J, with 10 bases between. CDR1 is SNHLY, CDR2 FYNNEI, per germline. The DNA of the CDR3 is TGTGCCAGCGGAAAAAGGGCCTACGAGCAGTACTTC. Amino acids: CASGKRAYEQYF.

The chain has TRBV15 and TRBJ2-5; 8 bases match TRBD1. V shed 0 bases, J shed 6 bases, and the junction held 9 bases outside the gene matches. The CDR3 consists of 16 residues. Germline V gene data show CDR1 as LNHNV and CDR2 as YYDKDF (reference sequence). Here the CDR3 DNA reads TGTGCCACCAGCAGAGATCCCCGACAGGGGATGAAGACCCAGTACTTC. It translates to CATSRDPRQGMKTQYF.

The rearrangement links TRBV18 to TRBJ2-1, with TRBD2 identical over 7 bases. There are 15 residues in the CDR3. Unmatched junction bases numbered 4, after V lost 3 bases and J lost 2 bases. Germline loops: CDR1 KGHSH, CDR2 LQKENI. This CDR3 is CASSPSGSTYNEQFF. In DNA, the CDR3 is TGTGCCAGCTCACCTAGCGGGTCCACCTACAATGAGCAGTTCTTC.

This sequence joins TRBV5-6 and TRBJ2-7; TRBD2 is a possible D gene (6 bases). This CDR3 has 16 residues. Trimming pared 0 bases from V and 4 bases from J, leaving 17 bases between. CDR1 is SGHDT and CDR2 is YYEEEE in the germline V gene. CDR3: CASSLGRDWELYEQYF. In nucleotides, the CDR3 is TGTGCCAGCAGCTTGGGCCGGGACTGGGAGTTGTACGAGCAGTACTTC.

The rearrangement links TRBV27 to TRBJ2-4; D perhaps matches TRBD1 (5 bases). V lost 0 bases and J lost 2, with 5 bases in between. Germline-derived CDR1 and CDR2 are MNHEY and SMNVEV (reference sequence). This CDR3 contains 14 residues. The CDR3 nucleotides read TGTGCCAGCAGTTTATCGGGGCCCAAAAACATTCAGTACTTC. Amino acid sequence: CASSLSGPKNIQYF.

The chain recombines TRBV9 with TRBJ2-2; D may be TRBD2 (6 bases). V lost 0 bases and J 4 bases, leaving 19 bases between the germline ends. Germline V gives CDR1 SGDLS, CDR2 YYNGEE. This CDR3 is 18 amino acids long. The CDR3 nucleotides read TGTGCCAGCAGCGTAGCTACGAGAGGGGCGGGGACCACCGGGGAGCTGTTTTTT. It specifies CASSVATRGAGTTGELFF.

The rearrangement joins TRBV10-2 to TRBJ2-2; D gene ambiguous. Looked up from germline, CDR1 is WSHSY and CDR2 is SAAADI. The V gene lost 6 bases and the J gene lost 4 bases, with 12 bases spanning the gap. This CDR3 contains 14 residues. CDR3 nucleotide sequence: TGCGCCAGCAGGGGGAAGGGTCCCACCGGGGAGCTGTTTTTT. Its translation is CASRGKGPTGELFF.

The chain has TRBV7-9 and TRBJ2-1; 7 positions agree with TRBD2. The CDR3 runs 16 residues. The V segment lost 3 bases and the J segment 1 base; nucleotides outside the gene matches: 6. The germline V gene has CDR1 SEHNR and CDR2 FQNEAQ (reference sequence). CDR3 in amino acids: CASSFWAGVSYNEQFF. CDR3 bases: TGTGCCAGCAGCTTTTGGGCGGGAGTGTCCTACAATGAGCAGTTCTTC.

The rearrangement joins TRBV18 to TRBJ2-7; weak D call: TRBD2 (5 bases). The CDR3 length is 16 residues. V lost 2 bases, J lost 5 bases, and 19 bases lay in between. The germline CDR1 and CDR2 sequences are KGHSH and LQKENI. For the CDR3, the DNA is TGTGCCAGCTCACCAAGCCTAACGGGGAGTAACGACGAGCAGTACTTC. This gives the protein CASSPSLTGSNDEQYF.

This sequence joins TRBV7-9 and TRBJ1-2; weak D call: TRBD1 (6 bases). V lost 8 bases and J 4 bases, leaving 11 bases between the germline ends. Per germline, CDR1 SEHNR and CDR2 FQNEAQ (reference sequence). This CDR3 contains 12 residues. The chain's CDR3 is CASWQQGYGYTF. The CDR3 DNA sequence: TGTGCCAGCTGGCAACAGGGCTATGGCTACACCTTC.

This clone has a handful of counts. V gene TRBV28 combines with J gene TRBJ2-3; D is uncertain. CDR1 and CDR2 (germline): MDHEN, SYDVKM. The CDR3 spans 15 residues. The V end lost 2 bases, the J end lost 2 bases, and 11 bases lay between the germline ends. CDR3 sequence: CASSLGSANTDTQYF. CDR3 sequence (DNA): TGTGCCAGCAGTTTAGGTTCGGCAAACACAGATACGCAGTATTTT.

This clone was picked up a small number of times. CDR3 in DNA: TGCGCCAGCAGCCAGGAACAATTCTATGGCTACACCTTC. Its protein product is CASSQEQFYGYTF. This chain links TRBV4-1 with TRBJ1-2; D unresolved. V was trimmed by 3 bases and J by 4 bases, leaving 9 bases between them. The CDR3 totals 13 residues. The germline gives CDR1 MGHRA, CDR2 YSYEKL.